These 28 T cell receptor beta chains were sequenced from one sample in a study of sequential checkpoint blockade in melanoma. TCRdb's table, derived via immunoSEQ multiplex PCR, lists solely in-frame clones and lacks some. The data show around 40,000 clones, about nine tenths seen once. This sample's treatment: randomized to nivolumab then ipilimumab (arm A) or the reverse (arm B). The material sequenced was CD8+ T cells sorted from blood (inferred from file names), taken from a patient given nivolumab and ipilimumab in sequence. All receptors come from a human donor with melanoma.

The rearrangement links TRBV21-1 to TRBJ2-2; the table's D call, TRBD2, was not checked against the DNA. TRBV21-1 is a documented pseudogene. This CDR3 spans 21 amino acids. This CDR3 reads CASSKAKRGAREYIDTGELFF. As DNA, the CDR3 is TGTGCCAGCAGCAAAGCTAAGCGGGGAGCAAGGGAGTATATCGACACCGGGGAGCTGTTTTTT.

J is TRBJ1-4 and V is TRBV30; 7 nucleotides align to TRBD1. Germline V CDR1 and CDR2: GTSNPN, SVGIG (reference sequence). CDR3 size: 14 residues. V was clipped by 0 bases and J by 8 bases; unmatched bases: 6. The CDR3, as DNA: TGTGCCTGGAGTGTAAGACAGGGCCCCGAAAAACTGTTTTTT. This gives the protein CAWSVRQGPEKLFF. Full variable domain (outside the CDR3, taken from reference TRBV30 and TRBJ1-4): SQTIHQWPATLVQPVGSPLSLECTVEGTSNPNLYWYRQAAGRGLQLLFYSVGIGQISSEVPQNLSASRPQDRQFILSSKKLLLSDSGFYLCAWSVRQGPEKLFFGSGTQLSVL.

Comments on this clone: One end of the junction is discordant with germline, which a read error may explain. The V and J genes are TRBV27 and TRBJ2-5; 7 positions match TRBD2. Germline loops: CDR1 MNHEY, CDR2 SMNVEV (reference sequence). This CDR3 has 15 residues. The CDR3 loop reads CASSLSLAQQETQYF. The CDR3, as DNA: TGTGCCAGCAGCTTATCACTAGCGCAACAAGAGACCCAGTACTTC.

Concerning this clone itself: Other DNA sequences in this sample translate to the same CDR3. This chain links TRBV27 with TRBJ1-3, with a possible D match to TRBD1 (5 bases). Trimming took off 2 bases at V and 0 bases at J, with 5 bases between the two ends. Germline CDR1 MNHEY, CDR2 SMNVEV (reference sequence). This CDR3 is built from 14 residues. CDR3 sequence: CASSLRGSGNTIYF. Written as DNA, the CDR3 is TGTGCCAGCAGTTTAAGGGGCTCTGGAAACACCATATATTTT.

The chain is built from TRBV28 and TRBJ2-7; D gene ambiguous. The CDR3 spans 12 residues. The germline gives CDR1 MDHEN, CDR2 SYDVKM. The ends were cut back, 5 bases at V and 3 bases at J, with 8 bases in the middle. The CDR3 loop is CASSTPGYEQYF. The CDR3 coding sequence is TGTGCCAGCAGTACCCCAGGCTACGAGCAGTACTTC.

J is TRBJ1-2 and V is TRBV5-6; no definite D call. CDR1 is SGHDT, CDR2 YYEEEE, per germline. The germline V and J ends were trimmed by 4 bases and 1 base, with 14 bases remaining between them. The CDR3 spans 15 residues. The CDR3 loop is CASSPMREINYGYTF. DNA of the CDR3: TGTGCCAGCAGCCCTATGAGGGAGATTAACTATGGCTACACCTTC.

Only one count was recorded for this clone. The V call is TRBV19, the J call TRBJ2-2, with 9 bases fitting TRBD2. Per germline, CDR1 LNHDA and CDR2 SQIVND (reference sequence). The CDR3 contains 19 residues. With 5 bases clipped from V and 7 bases from J, the junction kept 20 bases outside the gene matches. The CDR3 here is CASSGGQKGLAFLLGELFF. CDR3 DNA sequence: TGTGCCAGTAGTGGGGGTCAGAAGGGACTAGCTTTTCTTCTCGGGGAGCTGTTTTTT.

Comments on this clone: Its ends do not fully match the called genes, so a read error is possible. The chain has TRBV7-7 and TRBJ2-2, with D possibly being TRBD1 (5 bases). The CDR3 loop spans 12 amino acids. Germline assignment: CDR1 SSHAT and CDR2 FNYEAQ (reference sequence). For the CDR3, the DNA is TGTGCTAGCAGCGCAGGGTCCGGGGAGCTGTTTTTT. Amino acids: CASSAGSGELFF.

The rearrangement uses TRBV6-5 and TRBJ1-4; no reliable D call. The CDR3 is 14 residues long. Germline loops: CDR1 MNHEY, CDR2 SVGAGI. V lost 5 bases and J 8 bases, leaving 15 bases between the germline ends. CDR3 DNA: TGTGCCAGCAGTCACCAGACTTCTGGAGAAAAACTGTTTTTT. Its translation is CASSHQTSGEKLFF.

In its sample, this clone was seen once. The rearrangement uses TRBV28 and TRBJ1-2; 8 positions agree with TRBD1. This CDR3 spans 17 amino acids. CDR1 is MDHEN, CDR2 SYDVKM, per germline. J gave up 3 bases and V 1 base, and 10 bases lay outside the gene matches. This CDR3 is CASSLLAGGVYDYGYTF. For the CDR3, the DNA is TGTGCCAGCAGTTTATTGGCAGGGGGCGTATATGACTATGGCTACACCTTC.

The chain uses TRBV29-1 and TRBJ1-1; possibly TRBD1 for D (6 bases). The CDR3 loop spans 14 amino acids. Trimming pared 3 bases from V and 5 bases from J, leaving 16 bases between. Germline V CDR1 and CDR2: SQVTM, ANQGSEA. In nucleotides, the CDR3 is TGCAGCGTTGAGGTAGGGGGAGTAGGGACTGAAGCTTTCTTT. This codes for CSVEVGGVGTEAFF. The variable domain in full, with the rest retrieved from reference TRBV29-1 and TRBJ1-1, is SAVISQKPSRDICQRGTSLTIQCQVDSQVTMMFWYRQQPGQSLTLIATANQGSEATYESGFVIDKFPISRPNLTFSTLTVSNMSPEDSSIYLCSVEVGGVGTEAFFGQGTRLTVV.

This sequence joins TRBV6-6 and TRBJ1-5, with 9 bases lining up with TRBD1. CDR1 and CDR2 (germline): MNHNY, SVGAGI (reference sequence). The V and J ends lost 5 bases and 7 bases, in that order; junction bases with no gene match: 6. The CDR3 has 14 amino acids. The DNA for the CDR3 is TGTGCCAGCAGTCGGGACAGGGTCGAACAGCCCCAGCATTTT. This gives the protein CASSRDRVEQPQHF.

This clone appeared a few times. In the same sample, other DNA sequences code for this CDR3. This sequence joins TRBV6-5 and TRBJ2-5, with 7 positions matching TRBD1. The J segment lost 1 base and the V segment lost 5 bases, leaving 4 bases of the junction unmatched. From germline, CDR1 is MNHEY and CDR2 SVGAGI. The CDR3 sequence is 14 residues long. CDR3 protein: CASSPGTVQETQYF. CDR3 in DNA: TGTGCCAGCAGTCCGGGGACAGTCCAAGAGACCCAGTACTTC.

This clone was detected only once. V gene TRBV7-9 combines with J gene TRBJ2-2; the match to TRBD2 covers 8 bases. CDR3 length: 15 amino acids. The V gene end was trimmed by 1 base and the J gene end by 7 bases; junction bases not matched to a gene: 5. Germline CDR1 SEHNR, CDR2 FQNEAQ (reference sequence). The CDR3: CASSLVAGGDGELFF. CDR3 in DNA: TGTGCCAGCAGCTTAGTGGCGGGAGGAGACGGGGAGCTGTTTTTT.

The chain uses TRBV19 and TRBJ2-2, with 7 bases fitting TRBD1. The CDR3 totals 16 residues. V shed 4 bases and J 5 bases; nucleotides not matched to a gene: 10. CDR1 and CDR2 (germline): LNHDA, SQIVND (reference sequence). CDR3 bases: TGTGCCAGTAGTACAGGGGGACCTCGGTGGACCGGGGAGCTGTTTTTT. Amino acid sequence: CASSTGGPRWTGELFF. Using reference TRBV19 and TRBJ2-2 for the parts outside the CDR3, the full variable domain is DGGITQSPKYLFRKEGQNVTLSCEQNLNHDAMYWYRQDPGQGLRLIYYSQIVNDFQKGDIAEGYSVSREKKESFPLTVTSAQKNPTAFYLCASSTGGPRWTGELFFGEGSRLTVL.

The rearrangement uses TRBV5-1 and TRBJ2-7; D gene ambiguous. Per germline, CDR1 SGHRS and CDR2 YFSETQ. The length of the CDR3 is 15 residues. V was clipped by 3 bases and J by 2 bases, with 15 bases between them. The CDR3 coding sequence is TGCGCCAGCAGCTACGAGGAGAAGTATCCCTACGAGCAGTACTTC. Residues: CASSYEEKYPYEQYF.

V usage is TRBV6-5 and J usage is TRBJ1-1; 7 bases agree with TRBD1. Unmatched junction bases numbered 1, after V lost 0 bases and J lost 6 bases. From germline, CDR1 is MNHEY and CDR2 SVGAGI. The CDR3 is 13 residues long. The CDR3, as DNA: TGTGCCAGCAGTTACTCACAGGGGTCTGAAGCTTTCTTT. This gives the protein CASSYSQGSEAFF.

V usage is TRBV4-1 and J usage is TRBJ2-3, with 7 nucleotides matching TRBD2. Germline values: CDR1 MGHRA, CDR2 YSYEKL. Losses at the gene ends were 1 base for V and 0 bases for J; bases not matched to a gene: 7. The CDR3 sequence is 17 residues long. CDR3 in amino acids: CASSQVGLAASTDTQYF. The DNA for the CDR3 is TGCGCCAGCAGCCAAGTAGGTCTAGCGGCTAGCACAGATACGCAGTATTTT.

In its sample, this clone was seen a few times. The rearrangement joins TRBV7-2 to TRBJ1-4, with 8 positions matching TRBD1. Unmatched junction bases numbered 15, after V lost 5 bases and J lost 7 bases. The CDR3 has 17 amino acids. Germline V gene lookup returns CDR1 SGHTA and CDR2 FQGNSA. DNA for the CDR3: TGTGCCAGCAGCGCCAGGGGGCGCGAGGGCATTGGTGAAAAACTGTTTTTT. Protein sequence: CASSARGREGIGEKLFF.

The chain uses TRBV28 and TRBJ1-2; possibly TRBD1 for D (5 bases). V was shortened by 7 bases and J by 4 bases, with 16 bases between the two germline ends. Germline V CDR1 and CDR2: MDHEN, SYDVKM. This CDR3 contains 14 residues. CDR3 nucleotide sequence: TGTGCCAGCATAGCCCGCGGACACCTCTATGGCTACACCTTC. Translated: CASIARGHLYGYTF.

This chain joins TRBV9 and TRBJ2-5; D is perhaps TRBD2 (5 bases). There are 15 residues in the CDR3. Trimming cost V 3 bases and J 4 bases, with 16 bases left between them. Germline V gene data show CDR1 as SGDLS and CDR2 as YYNGEE. CDR3 nucleotides: TGTGCCAGCAGCGGCGGGTGGTCGGCGGGAGAGACCCAGTACTTC. Amino acids: CASSGGWSAGETQYF.

The genes are TRBV6-6 and TRBJ2-7, with D perhaps TRBD2 (6 bases). CDR1 is MNHNY, CDR2 SVGAGI, per germline (reference sequence). The CDR3 sequence is 16 residues long. Trimming left V 7 bases short and J 2 bases short, with 21 bases between. In nucleotides, the CDR3 is TGTGCCAGCACCACAGACCTTCGGGGGAGTCCCTACGAGCAGTACTTC. Translation gives CASTTDLRGSPYEQYF.

This clone was recorded only once. This chain connects TRBV5-6 to TRBJ2-3; no clear D gene. There are 14 residues in the CDR3. Germline lookup yields CDR1 SGHDT and CDR2 YYEEEE. V lost 6 bases and J 2 bases, leaving 13 bases between the germline ends. In nucleotides, the CDR3 is TGTGCCAGCACGTCGGAGAGCCTCACAGATACGCAGTATTTT. Its translation: CASTSESLTDTQYF.

The chain links TRBV6-1 to TRBJ2-7, with D possibly TRBD2 on 5 matching bases. This CDR3 contains 14 residues. CDR1 is MNHNS, CDR2 SASEGT, per germline. V gave up 6 bases and J gave up 3 bases, with 15 bases separating them. The CDR3 bases are TGTGCCAGCAGCGTACCCCTTGGAGGCTACGAGCAGTACGTC. Amino acid sequence: CASSVPLGGYEQYV.

This sequence joins TRBV2 and TRBJ2-5; 10 nucleotides line up with TRBD1. The V gene's germline CDR1 is SNHLY and CDR2 FYNNEI. After removal of 6 bases from V and 2 bases from J, the junction contained 6 bases not matched to a gene. The CDR3 has 15 residues. The CDR3 is CASSTGTGAQETQYF. DNA of the CDR3: TGTGCCAGCAGCACCGGGACAGGGGCTCAAGAGACCCAGTACTTC.

This chain links TRBV4-3 with TRBJ2-1; tentatively, D is TRBD2 (6 bases). The germline CDR1 and CDR2 sequences are LGHNA and YSLEER. Deletions cut 0 bases from V and 8 bases from J, with 11 bases between. The CDR3 is 14 amino acids. For the CDR3, the DNA is TGCGCCAGCAGCCAAGATGGGGGGATTGATGAGCAGTTCTTC. It translates to CASSQDGGIDEQFF.

The DNA of the CDR3 is TGTGCCAGTAGTATATTTGTCATGAGTAGCACCGGGGAGCTGTTTTTT. It codes for CASSIFVMSSTGELFF. This chain links TRBV19 with TRBJ2-2; D ambiguous. This CDR3 has 16 residues. V lost 2 bases to trimming and J lost 4 bases, with 14 bases between them. CDR1 and CDR2 (germline): LNHDA, SQIVND (reference sequence).

This rearrangement joins TRBV7-3 to TRBJ1-1; 9 bases agree with TRBD1. CDR3 length: 14 amino acids. Looked up from germline, CDR1 is SGHTA and CDR2 is FQGTGA. The V and J ends lost 2 bases and 5 bases, in that order; junction bases with no gene match: 3. CDR3: CASSLGTGTTEAFF. The DNA of the CDR3 is TGTGCCAGCAGCTTAGGGACAGGGACTACTGAAGCTTTCTTT.